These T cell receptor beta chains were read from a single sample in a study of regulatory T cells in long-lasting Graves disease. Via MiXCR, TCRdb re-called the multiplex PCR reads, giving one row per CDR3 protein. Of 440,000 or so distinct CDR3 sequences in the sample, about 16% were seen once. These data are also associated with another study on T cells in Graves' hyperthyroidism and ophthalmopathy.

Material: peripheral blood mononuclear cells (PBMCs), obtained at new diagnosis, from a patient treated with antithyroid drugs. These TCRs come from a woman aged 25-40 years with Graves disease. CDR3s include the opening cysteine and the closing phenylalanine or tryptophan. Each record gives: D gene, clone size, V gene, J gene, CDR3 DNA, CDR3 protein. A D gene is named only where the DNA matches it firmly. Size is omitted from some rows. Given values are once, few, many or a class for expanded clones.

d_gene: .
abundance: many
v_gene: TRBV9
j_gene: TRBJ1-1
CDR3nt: TGTGCCAGAAAACGGCCTACAGGGATGAACACTGAAGCTTTCTTT
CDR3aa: CARKRPTGMNTEAFF

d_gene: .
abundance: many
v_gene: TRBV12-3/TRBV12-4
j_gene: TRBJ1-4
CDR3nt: TGTGCCAGCACCCTGGGGGAAGAAAAACTGTTTTTT
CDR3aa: CASTLGEEKLFF

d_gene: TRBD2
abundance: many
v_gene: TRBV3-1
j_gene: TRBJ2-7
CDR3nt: TGTGCCAGCAGCCAACTGGGAGGGCGCTCCTACGAGCAGTACTTC
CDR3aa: CASSQLGGRSYEQYF

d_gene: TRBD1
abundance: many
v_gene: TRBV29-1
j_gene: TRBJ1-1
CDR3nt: TGCAGCGGCCGGACAGGGGGAAACACTGAAGCTTTCTTT
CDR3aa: CSGRTGGNTEAFF

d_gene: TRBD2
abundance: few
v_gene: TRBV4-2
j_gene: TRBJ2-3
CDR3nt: TGTGCCAGCAGCGCATCCGGAAGCGGGAGGTACACAGATACGCAGTATTTT
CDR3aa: CASSASGSGRYTDTQYF

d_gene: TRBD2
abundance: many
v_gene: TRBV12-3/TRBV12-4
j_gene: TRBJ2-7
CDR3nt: TGTGCCAGCAGCGAAGGAAGGACTAGCGGGAGTTACGAGCAGTACTTC
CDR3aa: CASSEGRTSGSYEQYF

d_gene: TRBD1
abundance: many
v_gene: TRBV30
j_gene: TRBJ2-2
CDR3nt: TGTGCCTGGAGCTTCGGGACAGGGGAAGGTCGGGAGCTGTTTTTT
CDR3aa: CAWSFGTGEGRELFF

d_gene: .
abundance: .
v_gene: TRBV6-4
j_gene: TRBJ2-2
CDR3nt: TGTGCCAGCATCCATAGCGTCCCCGGGGAGCTGTTTTTT
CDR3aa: CASIHSVPGELFF

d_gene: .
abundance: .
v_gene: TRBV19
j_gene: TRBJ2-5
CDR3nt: TGTGCCAGTACAGGGAGGAGGGAGACCCAGTACTTC
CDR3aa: CASTGRRETQYF

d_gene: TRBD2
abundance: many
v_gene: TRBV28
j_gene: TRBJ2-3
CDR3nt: TGTGCCAGCAGCTCATACCCCCAGACTAGCGGAGGCACAGATACGCAGTATTTT
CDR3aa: CASSSYPQTSGGTDTQYF

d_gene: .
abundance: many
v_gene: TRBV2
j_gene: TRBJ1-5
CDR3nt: TGTGCCAGCAGGTGGGCTGGCAATCAGCCCCAGCATTTT
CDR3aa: CASRWAGNQPQHF

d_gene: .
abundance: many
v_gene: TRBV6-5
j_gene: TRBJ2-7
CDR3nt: TGTGCCAGCAGTTACGGCGACTACTACGAGCAGTACTTC
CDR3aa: CASSYGDYYEQYF

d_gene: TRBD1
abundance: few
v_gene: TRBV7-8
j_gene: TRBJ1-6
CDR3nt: TGTGCCAGCAGCTTAGGACAGGGGGCTTTAGGGTCACCCCTCCACTTT
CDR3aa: CASSLGQGALGSPLHF

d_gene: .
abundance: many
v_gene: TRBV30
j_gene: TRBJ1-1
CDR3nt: TGTGCCTGGATAGGTTCCAGCGCCGTCACTGAAGCTTTCTTT
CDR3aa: CAWIGSSAVTEAFF

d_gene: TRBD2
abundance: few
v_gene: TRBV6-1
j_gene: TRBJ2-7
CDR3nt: TGTGCCAGCCCCCGGGGGGACGAGCAGTACTTC
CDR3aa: CASPRGDEQYF

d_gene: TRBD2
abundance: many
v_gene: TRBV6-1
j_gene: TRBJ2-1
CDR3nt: TGTGCCAGCAGTGGGGGACTATCCGGCAATGAGCAGTTCTTC
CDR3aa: CASSGGLSGNEQFF

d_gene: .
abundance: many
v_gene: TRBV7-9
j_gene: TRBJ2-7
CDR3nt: TGTGCCAGCAGCTTAGTTGGGAGGGGGCTTTTCTACGAGCAGTACTTC
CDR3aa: CASSLVGRGLFYEQYF